The rows below give T cell receptor beta chains drawn from one sample of a study of Ad26.COV2.S vaccination and SARS-CoV-2 variants. Assay used: immunoSEQ multiplex PCR; TCRdb lists only in-frame clones, some missing. The sample includes about 390,000 clones, 70% to 90% of them seen just once. The sequencing here drew on peripheral blood, taken in a trial of Ad26.COV2.S vaccine versus placebo. The receptors come from a person aged 18-65 years who received the Ad26.COV2.S COVID-19 vaccine or a placebo. Each CDR3 is given with its conserved first and last residue.

CDR3 length	V gene	J gene	CDR3 protein
15	TRBV11-2	TRBJ2-5	CASGGGPPSQETQYF
12	TRBV9	TRBJ1-2	CASSSRRRSYTF
16	TRBV27	TRBJ2-7	CASSDRSPRKYYEQYF
17	TRBV4-3	TRBJ1-5	CASSQRGTGATNQPQHF
13	TRBV5-1	TRBJ2-7	CASSLTRSYEQYF
14	TRBV7-6	TRBJ2-7	CASSYRDGSYEQYF
16	TRBV3-1/TRBV3-2	TRBJ1-1	CASSQKMPTVNTEAFF
14	TRBV30	TRBJ1-2	CAWTGDFSFYGYTF
13	TRBV7-9	TRBJ2-7	CASSPQGAGEQYF
14	TRBV7-8	TRBJ1-1	CASSLGDLYTEAFF
15	TRBV5-5	TRBJ1-1	CASSLDGGRLAEAFF